The rows below give T cell receptor beta chains drawn from one sample of a study of T cells expressing NK-cell markers. TCRdb derives one entry per CDR3 protein from the 5' RACE reads, leaving out DNA. The sample holds fewer than 550,000 distinct CDR3 sequences. Specimen: blood T cells: a sorted CD56 or NKG2C T cell subset, CD4+ or CD8+ T cells, or bulk PBMC T cells (not recorded which). These receptors came from a woman between 50 and 59 years old in good health. Both conserved end residues are part of each CDR3. The order of the fields is CDR3 length, V gene, J gene, CDR3 protein.

16,TRBV9,TRBJ2-3,CASSALSGGGTDTQYF
15,TRBV20-1,TRBJ2-2,CSARPNPGYTGELFF
13,TRBV29-1,TRBJ1-1,CSGGQGASTEAFF
18,TRBV7-6,TRBJ1-4,CASSLARGGGRANEKLFF
14,TRBV10-3,TRBJ2-3,CAITSGRGTNTQYF
13,TRBV20-1,TRBJ1-2,CSVISQQGDGYTF
19,TRBV4-1,TRBJ1-2,CASSQGMAREKGSNYGYTF
15,TRBV21-1,TRBJ2-5,CASSKVREGARTQYF
18,TRBV7-9,TRBJ2-2,CASSPGTARHSDTGELFF
11,TRBV29-1,TRBJ2-1,CSVEVGTQQFF
13,TRBV9,TRBJ2-2,CASSVRMGGELFF
15,TRBV5-1,TRBJ1-1,CASSPRGGEDTEAFF
15,TRBV19,TRBJ2-2,CASKELAGDIGELFF
14,TRBV15,TRBJ1-2,CATSRDGGPYGYTF
13,TRBV5-1,TRBJ1-5,CASSLNGQEPQHF
13,TRBV12-3/TRBV12-4,TRBJ1-1,CASSLLGRAEAFF
14,TRBV19,TRBJ2-2,CAARLAQNTGELFF
15,TRBV12-3/TRBV12-4,TRBJ2-5,CASSWGGDNQETQYF
12,TRBV29-1,TRBJ2-3,CSARQGANTQYF
14,TRBV2,TRBJ2-3,CASSAGRVPDTQYF
15,TRBV12-3/TRBV12-4,TRBJ1-5,CASSLLGGGGQPQHF
15,TRBV5-4,TRBJ2-1,CASSPDRGRVNEQFF
15,TRBV27,TRBJ2-7,CASSSQRDISSEQYF
15,TRBV20-1,TRBJ2-1,CSAIKLAGGDNEQFF
12,TRBV29-1,TRBJ1-4,CSVWWADEKLFF
16,TRBV27,TRBJ2-1,CASSFLLSGGKIEQFF
14,TRBV2,TRBJ2-2,CASFFSLNTGELFF
15,TRBV11-2,TRBJ2-2,CASSRGRINTGELFF
11,TRBV25-1,TRBJ1-4,CASSDHEKLFF
17,TRBV20-1,TRBJ1-6,CSARPDTGGSAYSPLHF
16,TRBV7-9,TRBJ1-1,CASSLAAGRRNTEAFF
16,TRBV10-3,TRBJ1-1,CAISARFSGQDTEAFF
15,TRBV27,TRBJ1-1,CASSFSGTGGAEAFF
15,TRBV12-3/TRBV12-4,TRBJ2-1,CASSLGRAGGYREFF
16,TRBV14,TRBJ2-5,CASSPLGVAGGETQYF
15,TRBV9,TRBJ1-4,CASSEGQVDNEKLFF
14,TRBV12-3/TRBV12-4,TRBJ2-5,CASSLVINQETQYF